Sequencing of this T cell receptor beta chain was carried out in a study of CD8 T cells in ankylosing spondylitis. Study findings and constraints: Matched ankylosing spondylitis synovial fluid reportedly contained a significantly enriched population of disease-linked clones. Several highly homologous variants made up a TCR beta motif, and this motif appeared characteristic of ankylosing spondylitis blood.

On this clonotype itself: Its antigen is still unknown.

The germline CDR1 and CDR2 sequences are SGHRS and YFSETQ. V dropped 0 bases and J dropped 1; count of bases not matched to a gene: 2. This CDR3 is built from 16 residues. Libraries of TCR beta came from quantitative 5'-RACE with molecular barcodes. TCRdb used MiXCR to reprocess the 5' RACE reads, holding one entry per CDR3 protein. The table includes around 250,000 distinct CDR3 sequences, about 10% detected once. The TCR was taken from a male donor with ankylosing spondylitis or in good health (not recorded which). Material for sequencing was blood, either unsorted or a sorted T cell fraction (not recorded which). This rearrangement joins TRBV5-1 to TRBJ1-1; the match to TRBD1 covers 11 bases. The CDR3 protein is CASSLVGTGGNTEAFF. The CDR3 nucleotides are TGCGCCAGCAGCTTGGTAGGGACAGGGGGGAACACTGAAGCTTTCTTT.